The rows below give T cell receptor beta chains drawn from one sample of a study of cytomegalovirus exposure and HLA in healthy donors. Assay: immunoSEQ multiplex PCR; the TCRdb copy retains only in-frame clones and omits some. The data show 130,000 or so clones, 73% seen once. Sequencing was done on a sample of PBMCs. Receptors were obtained from a woman aged 40 to 49 in good health and CMV-seropositive. The CDR3 runs from the conserved cysteine through the conserved F or W. Fields, in order: clone size, J gene, V gene, CDR3 length, D gene, CDR3 protein, CDR3 DNA. The D gene is left open where the match is weak. Clone size is not always given. Where it is, it says once, few, many or a class for expanded clones.

>few|TRBJ1-3|TRBV4-3|17|NA
CASSQDGADPGGNTIYF
TGCGCCAGCAGCCAAGATGGGGCAGACCCCGGTGGAAACACCATATATTTT
>NA|TRBJ2-7|TRBV5-1|16|TRBD1
CASSLTGAGWVDEQYF
TGCGCCAGCAGCTTAACAGGGGCCGGATGGGTCGACGAGCAGTACTTC
>NA|TRBJ2-2|TRBV30|13|NA
CAWRGDSQRELFF
TGTGCCTGGAGGGGAGACTCTCAGAGGGAGCTGTTTTTT
>NA|TRBJ1-4|TRBV11-2|17|TRBD1
CASSHGQGRASDEKLFF
TGTGCCAGCAGCCACGGACAGGGTAGGGCTTCGGATGAAAAACTGTTTTTT
>NA|TRBJ1-6|TRBV7-9|17|TRBD1
CSSSSKDRGRENSPLHF
TGTTCCAGCAGCTCGAAAGACAGGGGGCGCGAGAATTCACCCCTCCACTTT
>few|TRBJ1-2|TRBV10-3|13|TRBD1
CAIRGTGGAGYTF
TGTGCCATCAGGGGAACAGGGGGAGCTGGCTACACCTTC
>NA|TRBJ2-1|TRBV14|13|NA
CASSLEYDNEQFF
TGTGCCAGCAGCCTGGAGTATGACAATGAGCAGTTCTTC
>NA|TRBJ1-3|TRBV6-6|15|TRBD1
CASREQGAGGNTIYF
TGTGCCAGCAGGGAACAGGGGGCTGGAGGAAACACCATATATTTT
>few|TRBJ1-1|TRBV6-5|11|NA
CASRAGSEAFF
TGTGCCAGCAGGGCAGGCTCTGAAGCTTTCTTT
>NA|TRBJ2-7|TRBV6-5|15|NA
CASTQTGAGDYEQYF
TGTGCCAGCACCCAAACCGGGGCAGGGGATTACGAGCAGTACTTC
>many|TRBJ2-1|TRBV14|14|NA
CASSHDNGAGEQFF
TGTGCCAGCAGCCACGATAACGGCGCAGGAGAGCAGTTCTTC
>NA|TRBJ1-2|TRBV5-4|16|TRBD1
CASTNTGTASNYGYTF
TGTGCCAGCACCAATACCGGGACAGCTTCTAACTATGGCTACACCTTC
>NA|TRBJ2-7|TRBV27|15|NA
CASRTLRGASYEQYF
TGTGCCAGCAGGACCCTTCGGGGGGCCTCCTACGAGCAGTACTTC
>few|TRBJ2-3|TRBV5-1|16|TRBD2
CASSPWEAGGADTQYF
TGTGCCAGCAGCCCGTGGGAGGCGGGGGGGGCAGATACGCAGTATTTT
>NA|TRBJ2-4|TRBV7-9|14|NA
CASSEWGGKNIQYF
TGTGCCAGCAGCGAATGGGGAGGCAAAAACATTCAGTACTTC
>NA|TRBJ2-1|TRBV7-2|16|TRBD2
CASSLSGSTSYNEQFF
TGTGCCAGCAGCCTTAGCGGGTCGACGTCCTACAATGAGCAGTTCTTC
>NA|TRBJ2-1|TRBV4-3|15|NA
CASSQEGGPGWEQFF
TGCGCCAGCAGCCAAGAGGGCGGGCCCGGATGGGAGCAGTTCTTC
>NA|TRBJ2-1|TRBV7-8|15|TRBD1
CASSPDRAYYNEQFF
TGTGCCAGCAGCCCGGACAGGGCTTACTACAATGAGCAGTTCTTC
>few|TRBJ2-2|TRBV5-1|15|NA
CASSWTPTNTGELFF
TGCGCCAGCAGCTGGACACCTACGAACACCGGGGAGCTGTTTTTT
>few|TRBJ2-7|TRBV7-2|13|NA
CASSPPSTREQYF
TGTGCCAGCAGCCCACCTAGCACACGAGAGCAGTACTTC
>NA|TRBJ2-7|TRBV29-1|13|NA
CSVGGNSIIEQYF
TGCAGCGTCGGGGGAAATTCTATCATCGAGCAGTACTTC
>NA|TRBJ1-2|TRBV14|14|TRBD1
CASSSRGFNYGYTF
TGTGCCAGCAGCAGCAGGGGGTTTAACTATGGCTACACCTTC